A selection of T cell receptor beta chains follows, all from one sample in a study of a mutant IDH1 vaccine in newly diagnosed glioma. These receptors' targets are unknown. Generated by immunoSEQ multiplex PCR, the TCRdb table keeps only in-frame clones and is missing some. The data contain some 70,000 clones, 84% of them singletons. The sequenced sample was PBMCs, obtained from a glioma patient whose treatment included an IDH1 peptide vaccine. The receptors derive from a young man with glioma. Both conserved end residues are part of each CDR3. The order of the fields is clone size, V gene, J gene, D gene, CDR3 DNA, CDR3 protein. The D gene is left open where the match is weak. Some rows mark clone size as missing; the rest say once, few, many or name a class of expanded clone.

clone size: NA; V gene: TRBV7-9; J gene: TRBJ1-2; D gene: NA; CDR3 DNA: TGTGCCAGCAGCTTAGCAGCGACAGTTTTCTATGGCTACACCTTC; CDR3 protein: CASSLAATVFYGYTF
clone size: NA; V gene: TRBV28; J gene: TRBJ1-4; D gene: TRBD1; CDR3 DNA: TGTGCCAGCAGTTCCTGGACAGGGGGCGTAAAACTGTTTTTT; CDR3 protein: CASSSWTGGVKLFF
clone size: NA; V gene: TRBV4-2; J gene: TRBJ2-1; D gene: TRBD1; CDR3 DNA: TGTGCCAGCAGCCAAGAGGGGACAGGGAGTAACAATGAGCAGTTCTTC; CDR3 protein: CASSQEGTGSNNEQFF
clone size: NA; V gene: TRBV5-6; J gene: TRBJ1-2; D gene: NA; CDR3 DNA: TGTGCCAGCAGCGCGGACTCGGGACGCCTCTATGGCTACACCTTC; CDR3 protein: CASSADSGRLYGYTF
clone size: NA; V gene: TRBV5-1; J gene: TRBJ1-4; D gene: TRBD1; CDR3 DNA: TGCGCCAGCAGCTTTGGGACAGGACCGAGGGTTGAAAAACTGTTTTTT; CDR3 protein: CASSFGTGPRVEKLFF
clone size: few; V gene: TRBV30; J gene: TRBJ1-1; D gene: NA; CDR3 DNA: TGTGCCTGGAGTCCCCTCTGGGCAGGTGAAGCTTTCTTT; CDR3 protein: CAWSPLWAGEAFF
clone size: NA; V gene: TRBV6-4; J gene: TRBJ1-1; D gene: NA; CDR3 DNA: TGTGCCAGGTCGGGTCGTCCTAAGAACACTGAAGCTTTCTTT; CDR3 protein: CARSGRPKNTEAFF
clone size: NA; V gene: TRBV6-5; J gene: TRBJ1-2; D gene: NA; CDR3 DNA: TGTGCCAGCAGCGCAGGGGCTGGCTACACCTTC; CDR3 protein: CASSAGAGYTF
clone size: NA; V gene: TRBV5-4; J gene: TRBJ1-1; D gene: NA; CDR3 DNA: TGTGCCAGCAGCCGACCGGGGGTTAGCACTGAAGCTTTCTTT; CDR3 protein: CASSRPGVSTEAFF
clone size: NA; V gene: TRBV6-5; J gene: TRBJ2-7; D gene: NA; CDR3 DNA: TGTGCCAGCAGTTACCCAGGAAACTCCTACGAGCAGTACTTC; CDR3 protein: CASSYPGNSYEQYF
clone size: NA; V gene: TRBV5-6; J gene: TRBJ2-7; D gene: TRBD2; CDR3 DNA: TGTGCCAGCAGCTTGGCAGGACCGACTAGCGGGAGAACCGAGCAGTACTTC; CDR3 protein: CASSLAGPTSGRTEQYF
clone size: NA; V gene: TRBV19; J gene: TRBJ2-3; D gene: TRBD1; CDR3 DNA: TGTGCCAGTAGTTACCCTGGACAGGGGGGATTGGTAGATACGCAGTATTTT; CDR3 protein: CASSYPGQGGLVDTQYF
clone size: NA; V gene: TRBV4-3; J gene: TRBJ1-1; D gene: TRBD1; CDR3 DNA: TGCGCCAGCAGCCAACAGACAGGGAGGGGGTCTGAAGCTTTCTTT; CDR3 protein: CASSQQTGRGSEAFF
clone size: few; V gene: TRBV25-1; J gene: TRBJ1-4; D gene: TRBD1; CDR3 DNA: TGTGCCAGCAGTGAAGGGACAGGGTCGCGGGAAGATGAAAAACTGTTTTTT; CDR3 protein: CASSEGTGSREDEKLFF
clone size: NA; V gene: TRBV7-9; J gene: TRBJ2-7; D gene: NA; CDR3 DNA: TGTGCCAGCAGCTTAGGAGGCTCTTCGCAGCAGTACTTC; CDR3 protein: CASSLGGSSQQYF
clone size: NA; V gene: TRBV7-6; J gene: TRBJ1-1; D gene: TRBD1; CDR3 DNA: TGTGCCAGCAGCTTAGCCGGGACAGCTAACACTGAAGCTTTCTTT; CDR3 protein: CASSLAGTANTEAFF
clone size: NA; V gene: TRBV5-6; J gene: TRBJ2-7; D gene: TRBD1; CDR3 DNA: TGTGCCAGCAGCTTGAGGTACAGGGGGCTTGACGAGCAGTACTTC; CDR3 protein: CASSLRYRGLDEQYF
clone size: NA; V gene: TRBV6-5; J gene: TRBJ1-1; D gene: NA; CDR3 DNA: TGTGCCAGCAGTTACTGGGGCCAGATGAACACTGAAGCTTTCTTT; CDR3 protein: CASSYWGQMNTEAFF
clone size: NA; V gene: TRBV30; J gene: TRBJ2-3; D gene: NA; CDR3 DNA: TGTAGCGGTCTAAGCACAGATACGCAGTATTTT; CDR3 protein: CSGLSTDTQYF
clone size: once; V gene: TRBV4-1; J gene: TRBJ1-3; D gene: NA; CDR3 DNA: TGCGCCAGCAGCCTCAGGGTATCTGGAAACACCATATATTTT; CDR3 protein: CASSLRVSGNTIYF
clone size: NA; V gene: TRBV7-8; J gene: TRBJ2-1; D gene: TRBD2; CDR3 DNA: TGTGCCAGCAGCTTTAATAGCGGGGGGGACAATGAGCAGTTCTTC; CDR3 protein: CASSFNSGGDNEQFF
clone size: NA; V gene: TRBV7-9; J gene: TRBJ2-5; D gene: TRBD2; CDR3 DNA: TGTGCCAGCAGATCAGCGGGGGTAGAGACCCAGTACTTC; CDR3 protein: CASRSAGVETQYF
clone size: NA; V gene: TRBV30; J gene: TRBJ1-4; D gene: NA; CDR3 DNA: TGTGCCTGGAGTATGTACGCTAATGAAAAACTGTTTTTT; CDR3 protein: CAWSMYANEKLFF
clone size: NA; V gene: TRBV19; J gene: TRBJ2-7; D gene: TRBD2; CDR3 DNA: TGCTGGCCCAGCGGGGGGTCTTACGAGCAGTACTTC; CDR3 protein: CWPSGGSYEQYF
clone size: NA; V gene: TRBV11-2; J gene: TRBJ2-7; D gene: NA; CDR3 DNA: TGTGCCAGCAGCTTAGGGGGTTTGGGGCATTACGAGCAGTACTTC; CDR3 protein: CASSLGGLGHYEQYF